The entry below gives a single T cell receptor beta chain sequence along with its context. These data belong to a study of blood T cell repertoires in COVID-19. Original methodology: From reference gene primer amplification, estimates of nucleated cell counts were derived. Sequencing used immunoSEQ multiplex PCR; TCRdb keeps in-frame clones, though not all of them. V and J calls and clone size are copied from that table; D and trimming were computed from the DNA. The sample carries around 200,000 clones, around 85% recorded once. Trimming took 4 bases from V and 4 from J, leaving 17 bases between them. CDR3 length: 16 amino acids. The germline gives CDR1 LGHDT, CDR2 YNNKEL (reference sequence).

This chain links TRBV3-1 (or the pseudogene TRBV3-2) with TRBJ2-1, with D possibly TRBD2 on 5 matching bases. This TCR came from a human donor with active or convalescent COVID-19. The donor label of this sample is uncertain. Material for sequencing was peripheral blood. DNA for the CDR3: TGTGCCAGCAGCCTCAAATCGAGCGGAGGTTACAATGAGCAGTTCTTC. It encodes CASSLKSSGGYNEQFF.